This TCR beta chain derives from a study of blood T cells in healthy people across ages. Germline CDR1 DFQATT, CDR2 SNEGSKA (reference sequence). V shed 5 bases and J shed 4 bases, with 14 bases lying between them. This CDR3 spans 14 amino acids. Next came a second PCR, run for about 6 to 11 cycles, which used a sample-barcoded 5' primer along with a J-beta primer mix. TCRdb reprocessed the 5' RACE reads via MiXCR and lists one record per CDR3 protein. Counted here are around 900,000 distinct CDR3 sequences, 51% occurring once; the ten biggest clones make up about 21%. The sequencing input was blood. This chain links TRBV20-1 with TRBJ1-4; D is unresolved. The source is a woman aged 55 to 70 in good health. The CDR3 spells CSARRTSVNEKLFF. The CDR3 DNA reads as TGCAGTGCTCGAAGGACGTCGGTTAATGAAAAACTGTTTTTT.